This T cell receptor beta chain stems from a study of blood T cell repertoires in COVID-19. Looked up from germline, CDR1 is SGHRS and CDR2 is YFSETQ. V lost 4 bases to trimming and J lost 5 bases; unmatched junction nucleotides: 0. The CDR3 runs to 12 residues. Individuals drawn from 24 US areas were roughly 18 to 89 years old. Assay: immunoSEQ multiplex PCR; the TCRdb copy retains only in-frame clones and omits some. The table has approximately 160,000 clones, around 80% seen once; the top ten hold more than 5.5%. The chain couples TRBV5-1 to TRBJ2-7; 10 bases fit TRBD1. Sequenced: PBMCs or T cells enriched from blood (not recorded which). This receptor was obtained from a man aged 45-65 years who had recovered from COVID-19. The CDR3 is CASSGTGDEQYF. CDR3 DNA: TGCGCCAGCAGCGGGACAGGGGACGAGCAGTACTTC.